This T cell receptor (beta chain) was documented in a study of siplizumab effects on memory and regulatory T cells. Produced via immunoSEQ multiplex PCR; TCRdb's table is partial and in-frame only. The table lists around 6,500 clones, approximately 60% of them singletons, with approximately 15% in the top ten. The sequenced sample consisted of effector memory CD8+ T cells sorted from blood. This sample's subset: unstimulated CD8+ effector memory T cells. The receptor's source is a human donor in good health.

Here the CDR3 reads CASSHSGSGYTF. CDR3 sequence (DNA): TGCGCCAGCAGCCATTCTGGGAGCGGCTACACCTTC. The chain joins TRBV4-3 to TRBJ1-2; D gene ambiguous. The CDR3 sequence is 12 residues long. The V gene's germline CDR1 is LGHNA and CDR2 YSLEER. Between the trimmed V and J ends, which lost 3 bases and 8 bases, there was a span of 10 bases.